These T cell receptor beta chains were read from a single sample in a study of cytomegalovirus exposure and HLA in healthy donors. The protocol was immunoSEQ multiplex PCR, while the TCRdb copy is restricted to in-frame clones and leaves out a portion. The table shows tens of thousands of clones, with 84% occurring only once. Sequencing was done on a sample of PBMCs. These receptors originate from a young woman in good health and CMV-seronegative. Each CDR3 is given with its conserved first and last residue. D genes are given only for firm matches. Expanded clones are given a class, and other clones once, few, many or no size at all.

J gene,D gene,V gene,clone size,CDR3 protein,CDR3 DNA
TRBJ2-5,TRBD2,TRBV6-1,NA,CASSEFSGGAETQYF,TGTGCCAGCAGTGAATTTAGCGGGGGGGCAGAGACCCAGTACTTC
TRBJ1-5,NA,TRBV19,NA,CASKRGFQPQHF,TGTGCCAGTAAAAGGGGTTTCCAGCCCCAGCATTTT
TRBJ2-3,TRBD2,TRBV11-3,NA,CASSHGTSGSTDTQYF,TGTGCCAGCAGCCACGGGACTAGCGGTAGCACAGATACGCAGTATTTT
TRBJ1-5,TRBD1,TRBV6-1,NA,CASRTTGGLEPQHF,TGTGCCAGCAGAACGACAGGGGGGTTGGAGCCCCAGCATTTT
TRBJ2-2,NA,TRBV13,NA,CASSLGWGHQNTGELFF,TGTGCCAGCAGCCTAGGGTGGGGACACCAAAACACCGGGGAGCTGTTTTTT
TRBJ1-2,NA,TRBV7-2,NA,CASSLRGRGGSGYTF,TGTGCCAGCAGCTTAAGGGGCAGGGGCGGTTCTGGCTACACCTTC
TRBJ1-2,TRBD1,TRBV7-2,NA,CASSDRARGGYTF,TGTGCCAGCAGCGACAGGGCCCGGGGAGGCTACACCTTC
TRBJ2-1,NA,TRBV7-9,NA,CSSSSQGHEQFF,TGTTCCAGCAGCTCACAGGGTCATGAGCAGTTCTTC
TRBJ2-3,TRBD2,TRBV5-1,once,CASSFSGGEDTQYF,TGCGCCAGCAGCTTTAGCGGGGGAGAAGATACGCAGTATTTT
TRBJ1-5,NA,TRBV5-5,NA,CASSLGQNSNQPQHF,TGTGCCAGCAGCTTGGGTCAGAATAGCAATCAGCCCCAGCATTTT
TRBJ1-2,TRBD1,TRBV4-3,NA,CASSRQLDGQVTSYGYTF,TGCGCCAGCAGCCGGCAACTTGATGGACAGGTTACTAGCTATGGCTACACCTTC
TRBJ1-1,NA,TRBV28,NA,CASSLLGTEAFF,TGTGCCAGCAGTTTACTAGGCACAGAAGCTTTCTTT
TRBJ1-6,NA,TRBV11-2,NA,CASSQGAYNSPLHF,TGTGCCAGCAGCCAGGGTGCCTATAATTCACCCCTCCACTTT
TRBJ2-2,TRBD1,TRBV29-1,NA,CSGQGAEHTGELFF,TGCAGCGGGCAGGGGGCTGAGCACACCGGGGAGCTGTTTTTT
TRBJ1-2,NA,TRBV18,NA,CASSPPGSMDGYTF,TGTGCCAGCTCACCCCCAGGGTCCATGGATGGCTACACCTTC
TRBJ2-1,NA,TRBV28,NA,CASSFYGEEGADEQFF,TGTGCCAGCAGTTTTTATGGCGAGGAGGGGGCGGATGAGCAGTTCTTC
TRBJ1-4,NA,TRBV6-4,NA,CASSDSPGEKLFF,TGTGCCAGCAGTGACTCTCCGGGTGAAAAACTGTTTTTT
TRBJ1-5,NA,TRBV7-2,NA,CASSSATGAQHF,TGTGCCAGCAGCTCCGCAACCGGAGCCCAGCATTTT
TRBJ1-2,TRBD1,TRBV15,NA,CATSSSRSRTGVYGYTF,TGTGCCACCAGCAGCTCCCGGAGCCGAACAGGGGTCTATGGCTACACCTTC
TRBJ2-7,TRBD2,TRBV23-1,NA,CASSLWVAGGSYEQYF,TGCGCCAGCAGTTTGTGGGTAGCGGGGGGTTCCTACGAGCAGTACTTC
TRBJ2-7,NA,TRBV7-6,NA,CASSQRDTSGEQYF,TGTGCCAGCAGCCAAAGGGACACCTCCGGCGAGCAGTACTTC
TRBJ1-2,NA,TRBV6-1,NA,CASSMEGLYGYTF,TGTGCCAGCAGTATGGAAGGACTCTATGGCTACACCTTC
TRBJ2-3,TRBD1,TRBV5-5,NA,CASSLQIGTGRTDTQYF,TGTGCCAGCAGCTTACAGATTGGGACAGGGAGGACAGATACGCAGTATTTT
TRBJ2-3,NA,TRBV7-3,NA,CASSSSRTDMQYF,TGTGCCAGCAGCTCGAGCCGCACAGATATGCAGTATTTT
TRBJ2-5,NA,TRBV7-9,NA,CASSLQGWETQYF,TGTGCCAGCAGCTTACAGGGGTGGGAGACCCAGTACTTC
TRBJ1-2,TRBD1,TRBV5-5,NA,CASSPGTGVYYGYTF,TGTGCCAGCAGCCCCGGGACAGGGGTTTACTATGGCTACACCTTC
TRBJ2-6,NA,TRBV5-4,NA,CATRGANVLTF,TGTGCCACCCGGGGGGCCAACGTCCTGACTTTC
TRBJ1-4,NA,TRBV7-2,NA,CASSPGGSQGKLFF,TGTGCCAGCAGCCCGGGCGGCAGCCAGGGAAAACTGTTTTTT
TRBJ2-3,NA,TRBV29-1,NA,CSVPNSTDTQYF,TGCAGCGTTCCAAATAGCACAGATACGCAGTATTTT
TRBJ1-1,NA,TRBV6-1,NA,CASSEATGPGQTYGAFF,TGTGCCAGCAGTGAAGCCACGGGGCCAGGACAGACTTATGGGGCTTTCTTT
TRBJ2-5,NA,TRBV11-1,NA,CASSLAPSAQETQYF,TGTGCCAGCAGCTTAGCGCCTAGCGCGCAAGAGACCCAGTACTTC
TRBJ1-2,TRBD1,TRBV19,NA,CASSATGFCGYTF,TGTGCCAGTAGTGCGACAGGGTTTTGTGGCTACACCTTC
TRBJ2-1,TRBD1,TRBV7-9,NA,CASSRQGEGEQFF,TGTGCCAGCAGCCGACAGGGGGAGGGTGAGCAGTTCTTC
TRBJ1-1,TRBD1,TRBV18,once,CASSRQGGLNTEAFF,TGTGCCAGCTCGCGACAGGGAGGCTTGAACACTGAAGCTTTCTTT
TRBJ2-3,NA,TRBV2,NA,CASSLRTFTDTQYF,TGTGCCAGCAGTCTTCGGACATTCACAGATACGCAGTATTTT
TRBJ2-5,NA,TRBV21-1,few,CASMFDREETQYF,TGTGCCAGCATGTTCGACAGGGAAGAGACCCAGTACTTC
TRBJ1-4,NA,TRBV7-8,NA,CASSLGTGATNEKLFF,TGTGCCAGCAGCTTAGGGACGGGGGCAACTAATGAAAAACTGTTTTTT
TRBJ2-3,TRBD1,TRBV6-5,NA,CASSSPGQESLDTQYF,TGTGCCAGCAGTTCCCCAGGACAGGAAAGCTTAGATACGCAGTATTTT
TRBJ2-5,NA,TRBV7-2,NA,CASSRGGKMEAQYF,TGTGCCAGCAGTCGCGGCGGGAAGATGGAGGCCCAGTACTTC
TRBJ2-2,NA,TRBV10-3,NA,CAISESVTATGELFF,TGTGCCATCAGTGAGTCTGTGACAGCCACCGGGGAGCTGTTTTTT
TRBJ1-5,TRBD1,TRBV30,NA,CAWKQQGDRQPQHF,TGTGCCTGGAAACAACAGGGGGATCGTCAGCCCCAGCATTTT
TRBJ1-3,NA,TRBV6-5,NA,CASSYSAGRGNTIYF,TGTGCCAGCAGTTACTCGGCTGGTCGTGGAAACACCATATATTTT
TRBJ2-5,NA,TRBV6-5,NA,CASSPQGIRETQYF,TGTGCCAGCAGCCCCCAGGGGATCCGAGAGACCCAGTACTTC
TRBJ2-2,TRBD2,TRBV4-2,NA,CASSQEPAGVGGELFF,TGTGCCAGCAGCCAAGAACCAGCGGGAGTTGGCGGGGAGCTGTTTTTT
TRBJ2-7,NA,TRBV23-1,NA,CASSQSRSRGSYEQYF,TGCGCCAGCAGTCAATCGAGGTCTAGGGGTTCCTACGAGCAGTACTTC
TRBJ1-4,TRBD1,TRBV7-9,once,CASRGQSSATNEKLFF,TGTGCCAGCAGGGGACAGAGCAGTGCAACTAATGAAAAACTGTTTTTT
TRBJ2-7,NA,TRBV10-3,NA,CAITPGGSSYEQYF,TGTGCCATCACCCCCGGCGGGTCCTCCTACGAGCAGTACTTC
TRBJ2-3,NA,TRBV5-1,NA,CASSHTQFTDTQYF,TGCGCCAGCAGCCATACACAGTTCACAGATACGCAGTATTTT
TRBJ1-1,TRBD1,TRBV6-6,few,CASRTAGTGGVAFF,TGTGCCAGCAGAACCGCCGGGACAGGGGGCGTTGCTTTCTTT
TRBJ2-2,NA,TRBV2,few,CASSVNEEHANTGELFF,TGTGCCAGCAGTGTAAATGAGGAACACGCGAACACCGGGGAGCTGTTTTTT
TRBJ2-7,NA,TRBV28,NA,CASSLSGASCEQYF,TGTGCCAGCAGTTTATCCGGAGCTAGCTGCGAGCAGTACTTC
TRBJ2-3,NA,TRBV7-6,NA,CASSSRRGTDTQYF,TGTGCCAGCAGCTCCCGACGGGGCACAGATACGCAGTATTTT
TRBJ1-2,NA,TRBV5-4,NA,CASSGANYGYTF,TGTGCCAGCAGCGGAGCTAACTATGGCTACACCTTC
TRBJ2-1,TRBD2,TRBV13,NA,CASSPATPVVSGGYNEQFF,TGTGCCAGCAGCCCCGCGACCCCGGTGGTTAGCGGGGGATACAATGAGCAGTTCTTC
TRBJ2-1,TRBD1,TRBV29-1,NA,CSVRGPGNEQFF,TGCAGCGTGAGGGGGCCTGGAAATGAGCAGTTCTTC
TRBJ2-7,NA,TRBV9,NA,CASSVKLQGEQYF,TGTGCCAGCAGCGTAAAGTTGCAGGGAGAGCAGTACTTC
TRBJ1-1,NA,TRBV19,few,CASSIGAPTEAFF,TGTGCCAGTAGTATAGGGGCACCCACTGAAGCTTTCTTT
TRBJ1-2,TRBD1,TRBV7-9,NA,CSSSPRTGGNHGYTF,TGTTCCAGCAGCCCGAGGACAGGGGGTAACCATGGCTACACCTTC
TRBJ2-1,NA,TRBV11-3,once,CASSLTAGYNEQFF,TGTGCCAGCAGCCTAACCGCTGGCTACAATGAGCAGTTCTTC
TRBJ1-1,TRBD1,TRBV19,NA,CASSWTGTGTEAFF,TGTGCCAGTAGTTGGACAGGGACGGGGACTGAAGCTTTCTTT